This T cell receptor (beta chain) emerged from a study of T cells expressing NK-cell markers. TCRdb reprocessed the 5' RACE reads; each CDR3 protein has one entry and no DNA is given. The table lists over 350,000 distinct CDR3 sequences, with about 10% in the top ten. Germline assignment: CDR1 KGHDR and CDR2 SFDVKD. The CDR3 spans 16 residues. The V gene is TRBV24-1, the J gene TRBJ2-3; the TCRdb D gene call, TRBD1, has no DNA to confirm it. The sequenced sample was blood T cells: a sorted CD56 or NKG2C T cell subset, CD4+ or CD8+ T cells, or bulk PBMC T cells (not recorded which). The TCR was taken from a woman aged 50 to 60 in good health. CDR3 sequence: CATSDWQGANPDTQYF.